This T cell receptor beta chain was sequenced for a study of blood T cell repertoires in COVID-19. V was shortened by 3 bases and J by 4 bases, with 7 bases between the two germline ends. CDR3 length equals 12 residues. Germline V gene sequence: CDR1 DFQATT, CDR2 SNEGSKA (reference sequence). The repertoire was sequenced with immunoSEQ multiplex PCR; TCRdb's copy has only in-frame clones and lacks some. Seen here are hundreds of thousands of clones, about 88% observed once, and the top ten hold just under 1%. The TCR was taken from a man aged 40-50 years with acute or convalescent COVID-19. V usage is TRBV20-1 and J usage is TRBJ1-5; D remains ambiguous. The sequenced sample was peripheral blood. The CDR3 sequence is CSASGRNQPQHF. The CDR3 bases are TGCAGTGCTAGTGGCAGAAATCAGCCCCAGCATTTT.